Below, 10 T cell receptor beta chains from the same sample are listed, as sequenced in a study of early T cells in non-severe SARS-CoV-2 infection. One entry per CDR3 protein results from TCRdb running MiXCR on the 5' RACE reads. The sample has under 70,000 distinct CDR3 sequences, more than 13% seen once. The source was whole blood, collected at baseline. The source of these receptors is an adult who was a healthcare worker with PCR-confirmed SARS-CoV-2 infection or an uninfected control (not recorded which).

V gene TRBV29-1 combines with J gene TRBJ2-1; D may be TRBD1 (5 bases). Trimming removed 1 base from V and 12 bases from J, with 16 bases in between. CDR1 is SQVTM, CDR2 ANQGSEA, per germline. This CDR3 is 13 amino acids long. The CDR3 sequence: CSVEGGRLGTQFF. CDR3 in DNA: TGCAGCGTTGAAGGGGGCAGGCTGGGTACGCAGTTCTTC.

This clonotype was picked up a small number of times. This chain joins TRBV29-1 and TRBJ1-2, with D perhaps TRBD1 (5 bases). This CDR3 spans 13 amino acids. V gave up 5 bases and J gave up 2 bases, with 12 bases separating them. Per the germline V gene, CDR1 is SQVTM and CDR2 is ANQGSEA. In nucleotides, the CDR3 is TGCAGCGTTAGGGGTACAGGCAACTATGGCTACACCTTC. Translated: CSVRGTGNYGYTF. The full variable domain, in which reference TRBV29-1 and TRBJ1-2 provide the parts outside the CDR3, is SAVISQKPSRDICQRGTSLTIQCQVDSQVTMMFWYRQQPGQSLTLIATANQGSEATYESGFVIDKFPISRPNLTFSTLTVSNMSPEDSSIYLCSVRGTGNYGYTFGSGTRLTVV.

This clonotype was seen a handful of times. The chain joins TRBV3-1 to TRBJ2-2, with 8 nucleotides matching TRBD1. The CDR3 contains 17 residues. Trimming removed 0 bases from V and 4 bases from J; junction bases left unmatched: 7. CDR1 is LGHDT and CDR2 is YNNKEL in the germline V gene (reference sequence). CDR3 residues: CASSQDRTGWATGELFF. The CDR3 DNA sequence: TGTGCCAGCAGCCAAGATCGGACAGGGTGGGCCACCGGGGAGCTGTTTTTT. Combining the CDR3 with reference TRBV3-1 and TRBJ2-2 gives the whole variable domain DTAVSQTPKYLVTQMGNDKSIKCEQNLGHDTMYWYKQDSKKFLKIMFSYNNKELIINETVPNRFSPKSPDKAHLNLHINSLELGDSAVYFCASSQDRTGWATGELFFGEGSRLTVL.

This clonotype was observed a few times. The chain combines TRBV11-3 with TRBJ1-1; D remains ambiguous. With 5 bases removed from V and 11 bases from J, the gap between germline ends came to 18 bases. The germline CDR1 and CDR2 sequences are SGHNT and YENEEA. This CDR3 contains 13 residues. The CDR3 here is CASSQDPSSMAFF. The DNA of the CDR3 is TGTGCCAGCAGCCAGGACCCGAGTTCGATGGCTTTCTTT. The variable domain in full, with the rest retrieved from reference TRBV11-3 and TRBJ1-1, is EAGVVQSPRYKIIEKKQPVAFWCNPISGHNTLYWYLQNLGQGPELLIRYENEEAVDDSQLPKDRFSAERLKGVDSTLKIQPAELGDSAVYLCASSQDPSSMAFFGQGTRLTVV.

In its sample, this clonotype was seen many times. The CDR3, as DNA: TGTGCCAGCAGCCAGGGACACGGAGGGACCATATATTTT. Amino acid sequence: CASSQGHGGTIYF. This chain uses TRBV12-3 or TRBV12-4 with TRBJ1-3; possibly TRBD1 for D (6 bases). Trimming cost V 6 bases and J 10 bases, with 16 bases left between them. This CDR3 comprises 13 residues.

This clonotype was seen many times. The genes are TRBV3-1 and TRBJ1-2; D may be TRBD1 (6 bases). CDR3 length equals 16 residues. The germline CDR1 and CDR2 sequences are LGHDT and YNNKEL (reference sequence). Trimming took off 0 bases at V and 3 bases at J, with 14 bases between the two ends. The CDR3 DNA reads TGTGCCAGCAGCCAAGAAGCTCTAGGGGGACACTATGGCTACACCTTC. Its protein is CASSQEALGGHYGYTF.

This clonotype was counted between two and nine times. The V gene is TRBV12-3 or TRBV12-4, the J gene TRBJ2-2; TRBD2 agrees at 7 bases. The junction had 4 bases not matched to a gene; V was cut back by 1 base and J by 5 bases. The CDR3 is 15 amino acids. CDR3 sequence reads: CASSLEPAGTGELFF. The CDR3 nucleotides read TGTGCCAGCAGTTTAGAGCCAGCGGGGACCGGGGAGCTGTTTTTT.

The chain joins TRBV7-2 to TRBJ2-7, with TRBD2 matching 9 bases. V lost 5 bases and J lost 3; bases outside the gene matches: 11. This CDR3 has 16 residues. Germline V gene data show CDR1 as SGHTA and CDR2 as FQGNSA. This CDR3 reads CASSPLTSGLHYEQYF. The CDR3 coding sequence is TGTGCCAGCAGCCCCCTCACTAGCGGGCTCCACTACGAGCAGTACTTC.

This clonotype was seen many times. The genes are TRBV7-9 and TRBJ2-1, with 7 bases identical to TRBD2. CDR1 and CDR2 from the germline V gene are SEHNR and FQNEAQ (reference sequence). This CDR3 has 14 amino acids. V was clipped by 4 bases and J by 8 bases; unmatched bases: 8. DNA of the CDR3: TGTGCCAGCAGCTGGGAGGGCCTCTGGGATGAGCAGTTCTTC. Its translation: CASSWEGLWDEQFF.

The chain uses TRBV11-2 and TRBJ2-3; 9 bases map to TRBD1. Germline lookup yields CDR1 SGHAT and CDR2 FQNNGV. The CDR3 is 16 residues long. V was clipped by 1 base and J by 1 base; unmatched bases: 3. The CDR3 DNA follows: TGTGCCAGCAGCTTAGGATGGACAGGGGGCACAGATACGCAGTATTTT. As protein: CASSLGWTGGTDTQYF.